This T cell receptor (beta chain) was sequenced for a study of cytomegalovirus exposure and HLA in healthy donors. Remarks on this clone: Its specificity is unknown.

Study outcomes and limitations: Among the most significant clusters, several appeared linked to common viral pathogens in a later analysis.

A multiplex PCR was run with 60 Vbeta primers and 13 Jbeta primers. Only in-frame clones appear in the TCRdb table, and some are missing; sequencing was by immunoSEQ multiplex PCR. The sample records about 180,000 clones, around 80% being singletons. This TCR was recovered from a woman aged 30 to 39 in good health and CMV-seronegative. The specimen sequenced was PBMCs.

CDR3 amino acids: CASSLTLAIVHEQFF. The CDR3 DNA is TGTGCCAGCAGCTTAACGCTAGCCATTGTGCATGAGCAGTTCTTC. The rearrangement joins TRBV7-9 to TRBJ2-1, with D possibly TRBD2 on 5 matching bases. CDR1 SEHNR and CDR2 FQNEAQ come from the germline V gene (reference sequence). Trimming left V 2 bases short and J 8 bases short, with 16 bases between. This CDR3 region has 15 residues.